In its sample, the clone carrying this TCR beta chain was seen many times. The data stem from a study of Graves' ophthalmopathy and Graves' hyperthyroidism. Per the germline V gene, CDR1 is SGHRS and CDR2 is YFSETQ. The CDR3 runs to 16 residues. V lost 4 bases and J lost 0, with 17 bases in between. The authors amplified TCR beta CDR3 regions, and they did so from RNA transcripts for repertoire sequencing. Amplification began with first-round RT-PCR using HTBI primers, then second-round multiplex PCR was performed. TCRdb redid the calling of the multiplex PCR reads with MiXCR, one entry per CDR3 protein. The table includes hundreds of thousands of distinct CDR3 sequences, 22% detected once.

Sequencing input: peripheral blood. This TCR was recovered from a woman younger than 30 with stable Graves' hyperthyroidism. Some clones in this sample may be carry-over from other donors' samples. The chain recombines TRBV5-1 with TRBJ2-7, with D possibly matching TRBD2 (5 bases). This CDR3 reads CASSLGFRGSSYEQYF. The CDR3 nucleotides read TGCGCCAGCAGCCTGGGCTTTCGGGGAAGCTCCTACGAGCAGTACTTC.